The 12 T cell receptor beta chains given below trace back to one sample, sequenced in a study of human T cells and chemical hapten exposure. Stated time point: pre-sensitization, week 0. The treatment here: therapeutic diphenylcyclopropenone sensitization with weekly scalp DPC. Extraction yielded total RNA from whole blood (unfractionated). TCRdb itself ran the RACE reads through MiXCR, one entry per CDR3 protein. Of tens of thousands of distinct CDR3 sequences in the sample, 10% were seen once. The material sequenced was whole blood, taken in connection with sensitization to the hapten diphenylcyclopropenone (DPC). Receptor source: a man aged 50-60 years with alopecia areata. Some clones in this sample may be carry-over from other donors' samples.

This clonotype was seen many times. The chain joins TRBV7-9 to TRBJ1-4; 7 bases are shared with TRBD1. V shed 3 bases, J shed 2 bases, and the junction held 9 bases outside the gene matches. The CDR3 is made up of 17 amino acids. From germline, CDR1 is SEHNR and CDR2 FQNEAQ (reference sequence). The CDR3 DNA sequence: TGTGCCAGCAGCTTCGGACAGGAGAGCATCACTAATGAAAAACTGTTTTTT. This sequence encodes CASSFGQESITNEKLFF.

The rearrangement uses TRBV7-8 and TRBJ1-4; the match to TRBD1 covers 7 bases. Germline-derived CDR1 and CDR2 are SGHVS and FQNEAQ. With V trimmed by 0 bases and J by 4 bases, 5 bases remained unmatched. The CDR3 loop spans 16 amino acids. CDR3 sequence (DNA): TGTGCCAGCAGCTTAGCTTCGGACAGGATTAATGAAAAACTGTTTTTT. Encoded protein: CASSLASDRINEKLFF.

The CDR3 sequence: CSARSTHNEQFF. In DNA, the CDR3 is TGCAGTGCTAGGTCTACCCACAATGAGCAGTTCTTC. The chain uses TRBV20-1 and TRBJ2-1; no definite D call. CDR3 length: 12 amino acids. Germline V gene sequence: CDR1 DFQATT, CDR2 SNEGSKA (reference sequence). The germline V and J ends were trimmed by 3 bases and 5 bases, with 8 bases remaining between them.

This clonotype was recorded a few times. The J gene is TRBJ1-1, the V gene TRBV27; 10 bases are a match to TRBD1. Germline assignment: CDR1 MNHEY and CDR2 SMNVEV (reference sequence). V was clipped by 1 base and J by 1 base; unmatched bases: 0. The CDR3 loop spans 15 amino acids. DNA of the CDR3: TGTGCCAGCAGTTTATGGACAGGGGGGAACACTGAAGCTTTCTTT. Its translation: CASSLWTGGNTEAFF.

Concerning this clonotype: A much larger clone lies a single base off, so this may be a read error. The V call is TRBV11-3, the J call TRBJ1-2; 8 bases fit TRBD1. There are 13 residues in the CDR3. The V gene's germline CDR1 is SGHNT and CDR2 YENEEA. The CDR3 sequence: CATSHRDRRGYTF. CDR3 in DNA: TGTGCCACCAGCCATCGGGACAGGCGTGGCTACACCTTC.

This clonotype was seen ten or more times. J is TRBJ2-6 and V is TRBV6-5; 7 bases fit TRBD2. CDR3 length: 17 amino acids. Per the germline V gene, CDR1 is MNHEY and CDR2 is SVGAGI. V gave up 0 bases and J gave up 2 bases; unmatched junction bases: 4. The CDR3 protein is CASSYSSGVPGANVLTF. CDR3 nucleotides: TGTGCCAGCAGTTACTCGAGCGGGGTCCCTGGGGCCAACGTCCTGACTTTC.

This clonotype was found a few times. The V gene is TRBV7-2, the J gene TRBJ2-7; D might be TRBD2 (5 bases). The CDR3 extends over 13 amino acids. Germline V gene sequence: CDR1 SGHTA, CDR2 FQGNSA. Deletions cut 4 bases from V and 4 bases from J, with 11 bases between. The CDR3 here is CASSSGILYEQYF. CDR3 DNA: TGTGCCAGCAGCTCCGGGATCTTGTACGAGCAGTACTTC.

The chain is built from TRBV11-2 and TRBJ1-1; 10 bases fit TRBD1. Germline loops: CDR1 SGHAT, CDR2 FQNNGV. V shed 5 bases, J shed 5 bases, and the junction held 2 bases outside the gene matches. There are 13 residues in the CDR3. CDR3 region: CASSDRGRTEAFF. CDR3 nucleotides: TGTGCCAGCAGCGACAGGGGGCGGACTGAAGCTTTCTTT.

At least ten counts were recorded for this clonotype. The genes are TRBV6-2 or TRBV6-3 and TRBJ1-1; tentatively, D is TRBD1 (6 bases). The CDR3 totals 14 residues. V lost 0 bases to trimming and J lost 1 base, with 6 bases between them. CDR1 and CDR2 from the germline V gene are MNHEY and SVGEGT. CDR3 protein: CASSYSDRNTEAFF. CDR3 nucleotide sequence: TGTGCCAGCAGTTACTCGGACAGGAACACTGAAGCTTTCTTT.

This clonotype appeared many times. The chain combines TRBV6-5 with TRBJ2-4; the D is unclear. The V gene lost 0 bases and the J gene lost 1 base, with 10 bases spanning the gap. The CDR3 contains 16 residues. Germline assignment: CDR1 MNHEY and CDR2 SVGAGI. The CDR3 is CASSYSVSSAKNIQYF. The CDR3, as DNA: TGTGCCAGCAGTTACTCTGTGAGTTCTGCCAAAAACATTCAGTACTTC.

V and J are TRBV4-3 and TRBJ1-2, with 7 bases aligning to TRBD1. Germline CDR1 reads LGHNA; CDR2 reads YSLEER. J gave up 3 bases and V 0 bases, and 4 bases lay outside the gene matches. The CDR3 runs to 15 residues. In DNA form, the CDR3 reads TGCGCCAGCAGCCAAGAAAGGGGGCGCGACTATGGCTACACCTTC. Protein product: CASSQERGRDYGYTF.

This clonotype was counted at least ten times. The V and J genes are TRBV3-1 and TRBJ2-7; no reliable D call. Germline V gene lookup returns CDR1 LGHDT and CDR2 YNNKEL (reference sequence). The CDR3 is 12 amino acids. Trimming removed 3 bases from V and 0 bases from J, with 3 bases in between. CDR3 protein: CASSQISYEQYF. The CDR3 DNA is TGTGCCAGCAGCCAGATCTCCTACGAGCAGTACTTC.